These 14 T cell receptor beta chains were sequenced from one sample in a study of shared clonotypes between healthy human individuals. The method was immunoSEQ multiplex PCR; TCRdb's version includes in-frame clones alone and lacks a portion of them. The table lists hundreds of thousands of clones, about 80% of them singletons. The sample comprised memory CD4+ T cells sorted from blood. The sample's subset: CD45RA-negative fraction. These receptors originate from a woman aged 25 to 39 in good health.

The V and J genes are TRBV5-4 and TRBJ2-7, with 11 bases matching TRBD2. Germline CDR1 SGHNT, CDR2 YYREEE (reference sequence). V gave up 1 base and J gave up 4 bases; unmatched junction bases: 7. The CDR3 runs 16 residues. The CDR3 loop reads CASSLQTSGITYEQYF. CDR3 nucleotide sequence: TGTGCCAGCAGCTTGCAGACTAGCGGGATAACATACGAGCAGTACTTC.

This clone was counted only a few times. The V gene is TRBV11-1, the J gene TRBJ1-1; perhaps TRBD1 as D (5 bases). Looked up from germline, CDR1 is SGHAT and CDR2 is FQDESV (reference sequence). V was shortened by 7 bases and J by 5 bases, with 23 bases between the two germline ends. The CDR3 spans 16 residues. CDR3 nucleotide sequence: TGTGCCAGCAACCCGGGACTCAATGCCCCGGGTACTGAAGCTTTCTTT. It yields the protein CASNPGLNAPGTEAFF.

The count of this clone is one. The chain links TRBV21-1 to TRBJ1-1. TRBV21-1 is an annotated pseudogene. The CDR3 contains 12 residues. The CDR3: CASTLLDTEAFF. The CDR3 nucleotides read TGTGCCAGCACCCTATTAGACACTGAAGCTTTCTTT.

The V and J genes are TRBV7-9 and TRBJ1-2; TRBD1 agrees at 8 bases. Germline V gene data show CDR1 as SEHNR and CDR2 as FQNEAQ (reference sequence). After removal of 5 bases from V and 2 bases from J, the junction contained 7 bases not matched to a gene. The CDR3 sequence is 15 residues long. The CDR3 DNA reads TGTGCCAGCAGCCAGGGGGCGGAGGCAAACTATGGCTACACCTTC. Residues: CASSQGAEANYGYTF.

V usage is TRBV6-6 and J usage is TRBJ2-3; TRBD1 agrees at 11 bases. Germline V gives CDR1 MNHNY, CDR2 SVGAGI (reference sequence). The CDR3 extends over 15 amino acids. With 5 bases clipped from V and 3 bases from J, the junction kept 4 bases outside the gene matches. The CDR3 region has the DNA TGTGCCAGCAGTCCCGGGACAGGGGGTACAGATACGCAGTATTTT. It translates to CASSPGTGGTDTQYF.

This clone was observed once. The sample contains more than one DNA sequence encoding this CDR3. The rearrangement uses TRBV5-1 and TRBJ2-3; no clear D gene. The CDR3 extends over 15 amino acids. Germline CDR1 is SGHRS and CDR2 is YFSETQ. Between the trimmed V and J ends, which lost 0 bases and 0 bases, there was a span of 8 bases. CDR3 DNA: TGCGCCAGCAGCTTGGTGGTGGGGAGCACAGATACGCAGTATTTT. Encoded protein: CASSLVVGSTDTQYF.

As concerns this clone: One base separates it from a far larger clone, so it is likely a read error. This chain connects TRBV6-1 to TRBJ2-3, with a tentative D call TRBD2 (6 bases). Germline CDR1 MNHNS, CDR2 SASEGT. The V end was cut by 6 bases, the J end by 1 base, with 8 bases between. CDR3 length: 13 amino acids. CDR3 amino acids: CASRSSGTDTQYF. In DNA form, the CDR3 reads TGTGCCAGCAGGTCTAGCGGCACAGATACGCAGTATTTT.

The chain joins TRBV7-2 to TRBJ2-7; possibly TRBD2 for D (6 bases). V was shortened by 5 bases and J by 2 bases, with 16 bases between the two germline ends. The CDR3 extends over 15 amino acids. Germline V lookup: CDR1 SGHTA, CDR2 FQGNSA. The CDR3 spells CASSQGASAAYEQYF. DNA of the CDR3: TGTGCCAGCAGCCAAGGGGCTAGCGCGGCCTACGAGCAGTACTTC.

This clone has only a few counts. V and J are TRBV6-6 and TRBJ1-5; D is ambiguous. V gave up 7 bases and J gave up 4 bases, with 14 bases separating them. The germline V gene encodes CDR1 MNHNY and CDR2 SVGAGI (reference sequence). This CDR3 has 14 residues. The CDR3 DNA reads TGTGCCAGCACCGGAGCGGGGAGGAATCAGCCCCAGCATTTT. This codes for CASTGAGRNQPQHF.

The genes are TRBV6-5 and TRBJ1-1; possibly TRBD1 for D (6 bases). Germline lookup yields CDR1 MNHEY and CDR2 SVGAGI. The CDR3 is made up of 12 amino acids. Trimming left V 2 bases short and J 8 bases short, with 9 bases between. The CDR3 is CASSYKTGEAFF. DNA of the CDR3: TGTGCCAGCAGTTACAAGACAGGAGAAGCTTTCTTT.

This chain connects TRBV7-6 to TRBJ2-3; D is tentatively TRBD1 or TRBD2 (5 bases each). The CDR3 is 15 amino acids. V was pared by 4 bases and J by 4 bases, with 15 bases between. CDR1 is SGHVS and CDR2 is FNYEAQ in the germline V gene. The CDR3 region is CASSSGTLAPDTQYF. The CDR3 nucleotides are TGTGCCAGCAGCTCAGGGACCCTAGCTCCAGATACGCAGTATTTT.

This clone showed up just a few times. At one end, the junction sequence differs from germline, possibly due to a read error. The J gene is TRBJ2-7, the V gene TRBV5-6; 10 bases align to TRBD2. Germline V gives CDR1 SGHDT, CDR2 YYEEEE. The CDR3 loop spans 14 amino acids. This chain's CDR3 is CASRLASGGYEQYF. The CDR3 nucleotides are TGTGCCAGCAGGTTGGCTAGCGGGGGTTACGAGCAGTACTTC.

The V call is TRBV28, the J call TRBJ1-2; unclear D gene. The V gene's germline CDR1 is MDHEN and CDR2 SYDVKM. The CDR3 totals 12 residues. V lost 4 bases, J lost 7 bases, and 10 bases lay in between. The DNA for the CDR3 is TGTGCCAGCAGTTCTCAAGACTTTGGCTACACCTTC. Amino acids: CASSSQDFGYTF.

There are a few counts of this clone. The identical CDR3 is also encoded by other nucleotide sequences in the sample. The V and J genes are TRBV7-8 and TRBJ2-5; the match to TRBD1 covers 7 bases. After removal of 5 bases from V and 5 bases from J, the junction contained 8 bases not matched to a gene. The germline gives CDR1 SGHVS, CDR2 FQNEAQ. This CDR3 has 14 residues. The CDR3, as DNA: TGTGCCAGCAGCCCTCCGACAGGGTGGGAGACCCAGTACTTC. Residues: CASSPPTGWETQYF.